The source of this TCR beta chain is a study of blood T cell repertoires in COVID-19. The repertoire was sequenced with immunoSEQ multiplex PCR; TCRdb's copy has only in-frame clones and lacks some. The table has almost 200,000 clones, 89% seen once; the top ten hold around 8.9%. The V gene lost 2 bases and the J gene lost 1 base, with 8 bases spanning the gap. Germline CDR1 is MDHEN and CDR2 is SYDVKM. The CDR3 is made up of 14 amino acids. Sequenced material: PBMCs or T cells enriched from blood (not recorded which). The gene calls are TRBV28 and TRBJ1-1; D ambiguous. This clonotype originated in a woman between 18 and 29 years old who had recovered from COVID-19. CDR3 nucleotides: TGTGCCAGCAGTTTAAGTACAAAGAACACTGAAGCTTTCTTT. This encodes CASSLSTKNTEAFF.